The entry below describes one T cell receptor (beta chain). Trimming left V 1 base short and J 2 bases short, with 9 bases between. The CDR3 spans 16 residues. Germline loops: CDR1 MNHNS, CDR2 SASEGT. This record comes from a study of T cell responses to AZD1222 COVID-19 vaccine. The repertoire was sequenced with immunoSEQ multiplex PCR; TCRdb's copy has only in-frame clones and lacks some. The sample shows 100,000 to 150,000 clones, over 80% of them seen only once. Here the sequenced sample was peripheral blood, taken on day 0 of AZD1222 vaccination. The sequence came from an adult in good health. The V gene is TRBV6-1, the J gene TRBJ1-6, with a tentative D call TRBD1 (6 bases). CDR3 residues: CASSEVGGPYNSPLHF. CDR3 nucleotides: TGTGCCAGCAGTGAAGTAGGGGGACCCTATAATTCACCCCTCCACTTT.